This T cell receptor (beta chain) was documented in a study of CD8 T cells in Susac syndrome. The multiple sclerosis control group consisted of treatment-naive patients whose relapsing-remitting disease, which was either stable or active, fulfilled revised McDonald criteria. Reverse transcription used about 0.45 to 1 ug RNA and random hexamers. TCRdb reprocessed the immunoSEQ multiplex PCR reads with MiXCR, giving one entry per CDR3 protein. In the table there are a few hundred thousand distinct CDR3 sequences, approximately 92% of which are singletons. The CDR3 sequence is 12 residues long. Germline lookup yields CDR1 SNHLY and CDR2 FYNNEI. The V and J ends lost 0 bases and 14 bases, in that order; junction bases with no gene match: 2.

The sample consisted of CD4+ T cells from PBMCs. The sequence was collected from a human donor with multiple sclerosis. This rearrangement joins TRBV2 to TRBJ2-1, with 9 bases aligning to TRBD2. CDR3: CASSEAQRGEFF. Written as DNA, the CDR3 is TGTGCCAGCAGTGAAGCCCAGCGGGGGGAGTTCTTC.